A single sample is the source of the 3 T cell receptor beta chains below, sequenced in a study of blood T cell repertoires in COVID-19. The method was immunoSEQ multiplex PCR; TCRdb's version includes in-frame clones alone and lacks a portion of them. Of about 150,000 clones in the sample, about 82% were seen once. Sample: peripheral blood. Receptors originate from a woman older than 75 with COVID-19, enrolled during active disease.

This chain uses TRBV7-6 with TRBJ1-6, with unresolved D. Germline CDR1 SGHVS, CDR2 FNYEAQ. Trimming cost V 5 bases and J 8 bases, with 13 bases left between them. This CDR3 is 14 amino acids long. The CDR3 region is CASSEAGWYSPLHF. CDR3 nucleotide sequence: TGTGCCAGCAGCGAGGCCGGTTGGTATTCACCCCTCCACTTT.

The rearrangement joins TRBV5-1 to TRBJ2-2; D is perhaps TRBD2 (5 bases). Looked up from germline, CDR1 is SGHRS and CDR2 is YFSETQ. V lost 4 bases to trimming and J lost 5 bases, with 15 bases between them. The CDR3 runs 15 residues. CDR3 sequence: CASSPVLADTGELFF. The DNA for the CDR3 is TGCGCCAGCAGCCCGGTTCTAGCTGATACCGGGGAGCTGTTTTTT.

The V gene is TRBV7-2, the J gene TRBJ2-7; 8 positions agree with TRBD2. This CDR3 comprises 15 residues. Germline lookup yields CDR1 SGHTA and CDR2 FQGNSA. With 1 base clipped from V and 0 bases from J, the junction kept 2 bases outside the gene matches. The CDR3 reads CASSLVAGNSYEQYF. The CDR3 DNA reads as TGTGCCAGCAGCTTAGTAGCGGGAAACTCCTACGAGCAGTACTTC.